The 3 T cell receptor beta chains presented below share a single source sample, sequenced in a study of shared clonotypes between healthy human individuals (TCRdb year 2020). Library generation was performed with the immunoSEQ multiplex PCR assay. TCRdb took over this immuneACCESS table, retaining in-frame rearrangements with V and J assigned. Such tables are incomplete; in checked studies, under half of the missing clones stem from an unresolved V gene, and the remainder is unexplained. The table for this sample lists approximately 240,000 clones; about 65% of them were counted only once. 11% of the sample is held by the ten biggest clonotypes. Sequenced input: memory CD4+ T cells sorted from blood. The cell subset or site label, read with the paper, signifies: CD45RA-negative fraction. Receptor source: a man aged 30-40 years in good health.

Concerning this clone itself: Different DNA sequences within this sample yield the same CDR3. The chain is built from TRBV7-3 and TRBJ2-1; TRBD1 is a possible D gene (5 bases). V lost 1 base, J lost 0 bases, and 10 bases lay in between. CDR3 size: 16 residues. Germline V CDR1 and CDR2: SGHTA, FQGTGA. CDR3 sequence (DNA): TGTGCCAGCAGCTTAATGGGGCGGAGCTCCTACAATGAGCAGTTCTTC. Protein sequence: CASSLMGRSSYNEQFF.

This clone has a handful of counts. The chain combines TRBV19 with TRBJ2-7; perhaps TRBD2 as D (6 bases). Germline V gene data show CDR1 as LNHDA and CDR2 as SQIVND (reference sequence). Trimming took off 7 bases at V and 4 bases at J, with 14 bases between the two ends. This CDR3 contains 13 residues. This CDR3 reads CASNERAGYEQYF. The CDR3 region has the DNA TGTGCCAGTAATGAGCGGGCTGGGTACGAGCAGTACTTC.

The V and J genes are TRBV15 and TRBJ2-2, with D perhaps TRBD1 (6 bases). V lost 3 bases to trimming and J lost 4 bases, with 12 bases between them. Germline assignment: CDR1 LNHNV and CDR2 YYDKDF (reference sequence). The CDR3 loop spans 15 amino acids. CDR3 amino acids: CATSSPTGLTGELFF. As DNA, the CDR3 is TGTGCCACCAGCAGCCCAACAGGGCTCACCGGGGAGCTGTTTTTT.